This TCR beta chain was sequenced in a study of blood T cell repertoires in COVID-19. This CDR3 comprises 12 residues. V lost 4 bases, J lost 9 bases, and 10 bases lay in between. CDR1 and CDR2 (germline): MDHEN, SYDVKM. Repertoires were generated with immunoSEQ multiplex PCR, while TCRdb's copy carries only in-frame clones and drops some. The sample carries a few hundred thousand clones, approximately 91% recorded once. The sequence was collected from a woman aged 40 to 49 who had been exposed to COVID-19. This chain uses TRBV28 with TRBJ1-5; D gene unclear. The sequenced sample was PBMCs or T cells enriched from blood (not recorded which). The CDR3 region is CASSSISRPQHF. CDR3 coding DNA: TGTGCCAGCAGTTCCATTTCGAGGCCCCAGCATTTT.